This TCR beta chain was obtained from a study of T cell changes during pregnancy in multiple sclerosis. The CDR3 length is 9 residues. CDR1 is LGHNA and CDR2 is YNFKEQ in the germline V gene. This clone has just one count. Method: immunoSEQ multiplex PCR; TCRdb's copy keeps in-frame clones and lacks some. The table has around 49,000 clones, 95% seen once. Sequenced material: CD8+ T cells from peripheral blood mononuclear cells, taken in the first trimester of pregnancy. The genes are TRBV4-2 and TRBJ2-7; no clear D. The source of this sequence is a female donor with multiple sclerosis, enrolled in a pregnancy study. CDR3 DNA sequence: TGTGCGAGAACGGGCGAGCAGTACTTC. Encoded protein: CARTGEQYF.